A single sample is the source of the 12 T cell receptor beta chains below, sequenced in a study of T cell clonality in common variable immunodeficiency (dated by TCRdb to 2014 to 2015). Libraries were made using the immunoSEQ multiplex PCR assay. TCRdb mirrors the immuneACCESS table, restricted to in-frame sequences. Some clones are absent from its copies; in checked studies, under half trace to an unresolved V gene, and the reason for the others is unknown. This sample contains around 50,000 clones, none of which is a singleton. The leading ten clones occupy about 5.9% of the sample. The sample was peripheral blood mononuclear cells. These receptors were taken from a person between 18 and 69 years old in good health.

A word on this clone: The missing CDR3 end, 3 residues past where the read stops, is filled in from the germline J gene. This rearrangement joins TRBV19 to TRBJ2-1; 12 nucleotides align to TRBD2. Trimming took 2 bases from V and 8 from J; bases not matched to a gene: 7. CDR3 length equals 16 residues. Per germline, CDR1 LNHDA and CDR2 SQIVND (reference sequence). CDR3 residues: CASSIPTSGGLHEQFF. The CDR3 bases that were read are TGTGCCAGTAGTATACCCACTAGCGGGGGGCTCCATGAG.

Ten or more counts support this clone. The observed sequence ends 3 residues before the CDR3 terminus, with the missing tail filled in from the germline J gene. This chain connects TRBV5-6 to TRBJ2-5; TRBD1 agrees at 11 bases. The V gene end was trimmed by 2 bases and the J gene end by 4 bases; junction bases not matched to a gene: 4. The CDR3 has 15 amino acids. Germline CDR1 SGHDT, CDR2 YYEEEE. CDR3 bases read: TGTGCCAGCAGCTTAGGACAGGGGGCCTTAGAGACC. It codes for CASSLGQGALET. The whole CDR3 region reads CASSLGQGALETQYF. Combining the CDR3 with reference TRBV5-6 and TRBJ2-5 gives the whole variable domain DAGVTQSPTHLIKTRGQQVTLRCSPKSGHDTVSWYQQALGQGPQFIFQYYEEEERQRGNFPDRFSGHQFPNYSSELNVNALLLGDSALYLCASSLGQGALETQYFGPGTRLLVL.

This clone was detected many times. CDR3 sequence reads: CASSQGVGNEKLFF. The sequenced part of the CDR3 DNA is TGCGCCAGCAGCCAGGGGGTCGGTAATGAAAAG. V gene TRBV5-1 combines with J gene TRBJ2-2; 7 bases are shared with TRBD1. The read terminates 3 residues ahead of where the CDR3 ends, so the germline J gene completes it. The CDR3 extends over 14 amino acids. Per germline, CDR1 SGHRS and CDR2 YFSETQ.

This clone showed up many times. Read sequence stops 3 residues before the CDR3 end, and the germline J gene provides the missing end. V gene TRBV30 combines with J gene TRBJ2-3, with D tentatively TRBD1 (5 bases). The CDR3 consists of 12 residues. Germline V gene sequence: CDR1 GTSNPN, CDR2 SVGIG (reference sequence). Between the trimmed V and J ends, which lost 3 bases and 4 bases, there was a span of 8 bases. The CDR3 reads CAWRGRSDTQYF. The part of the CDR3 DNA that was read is TGTGCCTGGAGGGGGCGGTCAGATACG.

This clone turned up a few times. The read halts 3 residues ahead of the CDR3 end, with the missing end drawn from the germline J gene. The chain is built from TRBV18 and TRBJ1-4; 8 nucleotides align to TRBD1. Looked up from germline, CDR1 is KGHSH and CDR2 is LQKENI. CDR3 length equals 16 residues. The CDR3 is CASSPSVDRVGVPLFF. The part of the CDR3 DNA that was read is TGTGCCAGCTCACCTTCTGTGGACAGGGTGGGGGTACCA. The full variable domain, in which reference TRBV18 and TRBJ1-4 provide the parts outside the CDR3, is NAGVMQNPRHLVRRRGQEARLRCSPMKGHSHVYWYRQLPEEGLKFMVYLQKENIIDESGMPKERFSAEFPKEGPSILRIQQVVRGDSAAYFCASSPSVDRVGVPLFFGSGTQLSVL.

CDR3 residues: CASIQGVINEQYF. The DNA read from the CDR3 is TGTGCCAGCATACAGGGCGTTATTAACGAG. The chain links TRBV2 to TRBJ2-7, with a weak D call TRBD1 (6 bases). The DNA ends 3 residues before the CDR3 does, and the rest of the CDR3 is filled in from the germline J gene. V lost 7 bases and J 5 bases, leaving 15 bases between the germline ends. Germline-derived CDR1 and CDR2 are SNHLY and FYNNEI. The CDR3 spans 13 residues.

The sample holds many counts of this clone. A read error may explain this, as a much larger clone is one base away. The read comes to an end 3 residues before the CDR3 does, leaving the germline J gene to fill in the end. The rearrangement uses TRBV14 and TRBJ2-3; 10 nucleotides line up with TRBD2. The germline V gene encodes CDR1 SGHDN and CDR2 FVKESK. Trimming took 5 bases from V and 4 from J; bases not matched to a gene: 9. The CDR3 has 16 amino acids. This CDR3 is CASSDVAGGNADTQYF. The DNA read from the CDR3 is TGTGCCAGCAGCGACGTAGCGGGGGGTAACGCAGATACG.

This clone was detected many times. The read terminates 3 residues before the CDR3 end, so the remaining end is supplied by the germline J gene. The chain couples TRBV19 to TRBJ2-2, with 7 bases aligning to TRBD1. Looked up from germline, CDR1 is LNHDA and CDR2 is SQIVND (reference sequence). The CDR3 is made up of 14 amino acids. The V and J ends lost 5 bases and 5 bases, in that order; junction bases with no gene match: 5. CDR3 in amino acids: CASSWGTATGELFF. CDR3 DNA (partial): TGTGCCAGTAGTTGGGGGACAGCTACCGGGGAG. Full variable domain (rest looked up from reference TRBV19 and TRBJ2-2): DGGITQSPKYLFRKEGQNVTLSCEQNLNHDAMYWYRQDPGQGLRLIYYSQIVNDFQKGDIAEGYSVSREKKESFPLTVTSAQKNPTAFYLCASSWGTATGELFFGEGSRLTVL.

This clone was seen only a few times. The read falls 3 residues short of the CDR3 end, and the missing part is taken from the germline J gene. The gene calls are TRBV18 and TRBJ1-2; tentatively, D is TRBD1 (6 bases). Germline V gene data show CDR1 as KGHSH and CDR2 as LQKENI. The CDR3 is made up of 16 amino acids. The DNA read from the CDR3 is TGTGCCAGCTCACCATATCAGGGGCTGCAATCTGATACC. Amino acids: CASSPYQGLQSDT. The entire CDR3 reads CASSPYQGLQSDTYTF.

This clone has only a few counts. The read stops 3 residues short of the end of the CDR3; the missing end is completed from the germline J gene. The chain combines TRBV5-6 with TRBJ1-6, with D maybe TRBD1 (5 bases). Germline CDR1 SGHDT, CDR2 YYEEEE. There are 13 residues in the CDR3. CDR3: CASSPPGGWALHF. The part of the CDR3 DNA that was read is TGTGCCAGCAGCCCCCCCGGGGGTTGGGCC.

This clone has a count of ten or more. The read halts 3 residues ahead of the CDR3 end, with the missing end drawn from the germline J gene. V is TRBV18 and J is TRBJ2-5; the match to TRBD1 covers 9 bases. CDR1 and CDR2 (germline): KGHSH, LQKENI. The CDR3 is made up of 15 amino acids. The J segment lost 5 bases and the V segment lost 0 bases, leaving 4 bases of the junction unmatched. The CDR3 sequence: CASSPPAQGAETQYF. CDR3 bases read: TGTGCCAGCTCACCACCCGCACAGGGGGCCGAGACC.

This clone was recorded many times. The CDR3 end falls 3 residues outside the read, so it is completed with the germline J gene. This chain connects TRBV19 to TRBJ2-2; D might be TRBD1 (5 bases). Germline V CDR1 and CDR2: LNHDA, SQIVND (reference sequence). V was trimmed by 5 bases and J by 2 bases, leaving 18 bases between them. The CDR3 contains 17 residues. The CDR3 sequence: CASSYGGLRGNTGELFF. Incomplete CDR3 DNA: TGTGCCAGTAGTTATGGTGGGTTAAGGGGAAACACCGGGGAG.